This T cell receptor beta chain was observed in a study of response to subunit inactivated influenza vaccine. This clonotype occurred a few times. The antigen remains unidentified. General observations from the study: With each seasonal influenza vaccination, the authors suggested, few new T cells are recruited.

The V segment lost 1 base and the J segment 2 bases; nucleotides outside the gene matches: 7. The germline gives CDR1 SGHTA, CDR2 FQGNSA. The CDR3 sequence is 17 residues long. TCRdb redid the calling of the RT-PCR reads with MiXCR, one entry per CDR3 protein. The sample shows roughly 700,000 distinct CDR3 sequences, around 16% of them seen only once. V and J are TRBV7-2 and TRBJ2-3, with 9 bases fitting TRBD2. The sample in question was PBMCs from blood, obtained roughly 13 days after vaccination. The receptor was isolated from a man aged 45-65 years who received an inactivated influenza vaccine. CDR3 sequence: CASSLGWREGPTDTQYF. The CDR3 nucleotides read TGTGCCAGCAGCTTAGGGTGGCGGGAGGGCCCCACAGATACGCAGTATTTT.